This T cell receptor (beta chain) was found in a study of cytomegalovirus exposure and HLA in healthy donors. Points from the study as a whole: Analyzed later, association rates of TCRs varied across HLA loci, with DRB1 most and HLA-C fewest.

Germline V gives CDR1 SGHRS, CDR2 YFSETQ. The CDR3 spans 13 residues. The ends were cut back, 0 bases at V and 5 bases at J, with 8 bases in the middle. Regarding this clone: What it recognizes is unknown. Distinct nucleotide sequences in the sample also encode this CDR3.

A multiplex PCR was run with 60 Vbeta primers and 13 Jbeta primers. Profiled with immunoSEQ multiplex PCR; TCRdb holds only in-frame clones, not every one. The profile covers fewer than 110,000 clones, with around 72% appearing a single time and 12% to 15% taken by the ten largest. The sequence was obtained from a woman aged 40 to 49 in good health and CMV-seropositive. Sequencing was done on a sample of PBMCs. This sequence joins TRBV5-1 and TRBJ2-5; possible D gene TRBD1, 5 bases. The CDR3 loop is CASSLDRIETQYF. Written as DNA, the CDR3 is TGCGCCAGCAGCTTGGACAGGATCGAGACCCAGTACTTC.